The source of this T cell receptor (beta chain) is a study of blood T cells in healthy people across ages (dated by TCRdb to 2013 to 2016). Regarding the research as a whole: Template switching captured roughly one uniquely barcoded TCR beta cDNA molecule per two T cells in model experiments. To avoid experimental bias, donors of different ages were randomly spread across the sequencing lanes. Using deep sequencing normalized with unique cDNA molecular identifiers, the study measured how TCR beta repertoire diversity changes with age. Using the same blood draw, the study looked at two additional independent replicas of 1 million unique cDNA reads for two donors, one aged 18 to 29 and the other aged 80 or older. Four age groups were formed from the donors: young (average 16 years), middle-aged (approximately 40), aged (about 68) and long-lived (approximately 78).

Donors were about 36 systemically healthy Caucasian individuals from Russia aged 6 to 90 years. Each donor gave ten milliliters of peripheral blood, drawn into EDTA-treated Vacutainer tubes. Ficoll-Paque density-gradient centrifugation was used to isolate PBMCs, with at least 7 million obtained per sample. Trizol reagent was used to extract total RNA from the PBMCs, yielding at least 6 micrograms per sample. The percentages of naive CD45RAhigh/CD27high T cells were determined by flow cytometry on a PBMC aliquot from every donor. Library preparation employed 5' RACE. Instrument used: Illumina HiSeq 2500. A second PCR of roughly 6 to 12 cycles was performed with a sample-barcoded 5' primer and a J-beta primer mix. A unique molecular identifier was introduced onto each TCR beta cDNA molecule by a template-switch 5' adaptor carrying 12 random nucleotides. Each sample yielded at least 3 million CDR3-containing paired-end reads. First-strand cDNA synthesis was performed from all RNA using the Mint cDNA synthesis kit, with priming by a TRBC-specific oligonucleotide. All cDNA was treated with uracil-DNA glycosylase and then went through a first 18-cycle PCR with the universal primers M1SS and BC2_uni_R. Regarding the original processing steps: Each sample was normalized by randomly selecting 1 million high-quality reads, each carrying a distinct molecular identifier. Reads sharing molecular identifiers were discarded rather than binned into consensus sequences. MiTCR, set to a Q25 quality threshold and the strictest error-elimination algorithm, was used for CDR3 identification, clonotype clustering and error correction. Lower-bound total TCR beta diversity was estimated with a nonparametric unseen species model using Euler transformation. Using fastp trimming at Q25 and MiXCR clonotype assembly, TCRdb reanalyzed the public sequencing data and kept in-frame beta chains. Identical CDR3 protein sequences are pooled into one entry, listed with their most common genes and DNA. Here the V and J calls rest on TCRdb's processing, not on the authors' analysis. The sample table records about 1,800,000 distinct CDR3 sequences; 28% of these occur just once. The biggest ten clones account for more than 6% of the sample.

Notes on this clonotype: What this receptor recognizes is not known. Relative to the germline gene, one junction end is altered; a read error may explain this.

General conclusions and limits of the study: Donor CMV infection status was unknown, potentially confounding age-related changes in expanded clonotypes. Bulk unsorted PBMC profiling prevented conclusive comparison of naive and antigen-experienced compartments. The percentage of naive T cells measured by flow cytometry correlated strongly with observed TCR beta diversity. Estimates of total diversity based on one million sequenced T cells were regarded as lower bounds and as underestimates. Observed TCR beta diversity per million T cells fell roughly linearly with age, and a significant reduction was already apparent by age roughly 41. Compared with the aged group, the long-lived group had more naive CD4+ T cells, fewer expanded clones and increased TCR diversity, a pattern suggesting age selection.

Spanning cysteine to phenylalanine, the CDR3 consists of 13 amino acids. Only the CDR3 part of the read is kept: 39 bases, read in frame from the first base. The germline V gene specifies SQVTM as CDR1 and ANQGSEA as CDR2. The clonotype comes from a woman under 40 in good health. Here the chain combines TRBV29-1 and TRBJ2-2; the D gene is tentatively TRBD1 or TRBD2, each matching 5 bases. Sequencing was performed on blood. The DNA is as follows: TGTAGCGTAGCAGGGTCGAACACCGGGGAGCTGTTTTTT. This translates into CSVAGSNTGELFF.